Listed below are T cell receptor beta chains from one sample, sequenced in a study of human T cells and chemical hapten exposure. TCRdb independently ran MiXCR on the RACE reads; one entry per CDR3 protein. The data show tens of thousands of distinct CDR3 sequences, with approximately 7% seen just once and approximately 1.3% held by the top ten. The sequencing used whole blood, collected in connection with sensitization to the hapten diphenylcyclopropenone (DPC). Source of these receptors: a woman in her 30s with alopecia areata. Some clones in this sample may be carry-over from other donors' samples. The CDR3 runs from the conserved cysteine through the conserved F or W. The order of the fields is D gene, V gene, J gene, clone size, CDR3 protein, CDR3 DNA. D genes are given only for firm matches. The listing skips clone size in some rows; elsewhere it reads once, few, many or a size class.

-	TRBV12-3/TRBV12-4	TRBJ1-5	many	CASTLGSGVQPQHF	TGTGCCAGCACCCTAGGATCCGGAGTACAGCCCCAGCATTTT
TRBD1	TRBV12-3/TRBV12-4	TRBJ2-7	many	CASTIGQGASYEQYF	TGTGCCAGTACCATCGGGCAGGGGGCTTCCTACGAGCAGTACTTC
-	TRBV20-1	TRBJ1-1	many	CSARGGGEAFF	TGCAGTGCTAGAGGTGGTGGTGAAGCTTTCTTT
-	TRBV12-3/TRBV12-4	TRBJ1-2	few	CASSFSRDGYTF	TGTGCCAGCAGTTTCTCCAGGGATGGCTACACCTTC
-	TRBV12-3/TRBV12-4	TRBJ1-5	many	CASSLRGAGDQPQHF	TGTGCCAGCAGTTTGCGGGGGGCGGGCGATCAGCCCCAGCATTTT
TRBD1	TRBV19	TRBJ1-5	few	CASSAIHIPGQGYNQPQHF	TGTGCCAGTAGTGCCATCCATATTCCGGGACAGGGGTACAATCAGCCCCAGCATTTT
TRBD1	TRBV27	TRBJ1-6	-	CASSPTGFRSPLNF	TGTGCCAGCAGCCCGACAGGGTTTCGTTCACCCCTCAACTTT
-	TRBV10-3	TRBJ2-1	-	CAISDSGGALYNEQFF	TGTGCCATCAGTGATAGTGGGGGGGCGTTGTACAATGAGCAGTTCTTC
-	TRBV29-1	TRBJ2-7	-	CSVESRSEQYF	TGCAGCGTTGAATCCCGATCCGAGCAGTACTTC
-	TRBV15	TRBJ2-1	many	CATSRSEGGGRYNEQFF	TGTGCCACCAGCAGGTCGGAGGGGGGGGGCCGGTACAATGAGCAGTTCTTC
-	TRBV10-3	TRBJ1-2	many	CATRQEIWDGYTF	TGTGCCACAAGACAGGAAATTTGGGATGGCTACACCTTC
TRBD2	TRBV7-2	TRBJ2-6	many	CASSLKGRGETGANVLTF	TGTGCCAGCAGTTTGAAAGGGAGGGGTGAGACTGGGGCCAACGTCCTGACTTTC
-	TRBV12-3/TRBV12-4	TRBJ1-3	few	CASSLEGRSENTIYF	TGTGCCAGCAGTTTAGAGGGGAGGAGTGAAAACACCATATATTTT
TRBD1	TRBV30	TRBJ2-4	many	CAWSPGQGTQNIQYF	TGTGCCTGGAGTCCGGGACAGGGAACCCAAAACATTCAGTACTTC
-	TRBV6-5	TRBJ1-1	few	CASSYTGTSTEAFF	TGTGCCAGCAGTTATACAGGGACTTCCACTGAAGCTTTCTTT
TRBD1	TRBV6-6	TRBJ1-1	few	CASTTDRETEAFF	TGTGCCAGCACCACCGACAGGGAGACTGAAGCTTTCTTT
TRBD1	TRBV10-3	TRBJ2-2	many	CATGQGVDTGELFF	TGTGCCACCGGACAGGGGGTCGACACCGGGGAGCTGTTTTTT
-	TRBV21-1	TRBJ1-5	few	CASQKLIRDPKLNQPQHF	TGTGCCAGCCAAAAGCTTATTAGGGACCCCAAGCTGAATCAGCCCCAGCATTTT
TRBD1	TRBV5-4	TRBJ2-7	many	CASRTTGTGSYEQYF	TGTGCCAGCAGAACGACTGGGACAGGTTCCTACGAGCAGTACTTC
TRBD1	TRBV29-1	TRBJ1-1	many	CSVRQGDTEAFF	TGCAGCGTTAGACAGGGTGATACTGAAGCTTTCTTT
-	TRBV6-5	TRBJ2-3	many	CASSSGRFTDTQYF	TGTGCCAGCAGTTCCGGCAGATTCACAGATACGCAGTATTTT
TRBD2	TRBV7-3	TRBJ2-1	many	CASSPFGGGVPSSYNEQFF	TGTGCCAGCAGCCCTTTTGGCGGGGGGGTACCCAGCTCCTACAATGAGCAGTTCTTC